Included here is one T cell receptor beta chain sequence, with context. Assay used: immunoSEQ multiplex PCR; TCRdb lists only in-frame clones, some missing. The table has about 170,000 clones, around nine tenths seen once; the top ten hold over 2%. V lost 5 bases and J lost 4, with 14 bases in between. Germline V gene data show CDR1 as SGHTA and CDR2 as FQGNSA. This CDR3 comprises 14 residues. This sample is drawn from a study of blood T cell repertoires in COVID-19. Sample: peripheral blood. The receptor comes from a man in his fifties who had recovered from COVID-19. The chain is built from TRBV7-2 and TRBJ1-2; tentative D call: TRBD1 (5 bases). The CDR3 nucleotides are TGTGCCAGCAGCGGGGGAGGCAGTACCTATGGCTACACCTTC. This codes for CASSGGGSTYGYTF.